This T cell receptor (beta chain) was sequenced in a study of cytomegalovirus exposure and HLA in healthy donors. With V trimmed by 3 bases and J by 8 bases, 3 bases remained unmatched. Germline V CDR1 and CDR2: SGHRS, YFSETQ. The CDR3 consists of 13 residues. This PCR relied on a set of 60 Vbeta primers and 13 Jbeta primers. The assay was immunoSEQ multiplex PCR, and TCRdb's table has in-frame clones only and misses some. The sample records 90,000 to 120,000 clones, roughly a tenth being singletons. The V call is TRBV5-1, the J call TRBJ2-1; 9 bases are a match to TRBD1. This clonotype was obtained from a man between 40 and 49 years old in good health and CMV-seropositive. The sample taken for sequencing was PBMCs. CDR3 region: CASSSGQGDEQFF. The CDR3 region has the DNA TGCGCCAGCAGCTCGGGACAGGGAGATGAGCAGTTCTTC.